This TCR beta chain appears in the sequencing data of a study of blood T cells in healthy people across ages. V lost 2 bases and J 0 bases, leaving 11 bases between the germline ends. This CDR3 spans 15 amino acids. Looked up from germline, CDR1 is PRHDT and CDR2 is FYEKMQ (reference sequence). Each donor had 8.5 to 10 milliliters of peripheral blood drawn. PBMCs numbering at least 7 million were isolated per sample. This clonotype was detected a few times. A second PCR, run for about 6 to 11 cycles, used a sample-barcoded 5' primer plus a J-beta primer mix. One entry per CDR3 protein results from TCRdb running MiXCR on the 5' RACE reads. This sample has approximately 730,000 distinct CDR3 sequences, with more than 40% found just once.

The V and J genes are TRBV13 and TRBJ2-7; D is unresolved. This sequence originates from a woman in her sixties in good health. Sequences were obtained from blood. Here the CDR3 reads CASSLTAGDSYEQYF. In nucleotides, the CDR3 is TGTGCCAGCAGCTTAACAGCTGGGGACTCCTACGAGCAGTACTTC.